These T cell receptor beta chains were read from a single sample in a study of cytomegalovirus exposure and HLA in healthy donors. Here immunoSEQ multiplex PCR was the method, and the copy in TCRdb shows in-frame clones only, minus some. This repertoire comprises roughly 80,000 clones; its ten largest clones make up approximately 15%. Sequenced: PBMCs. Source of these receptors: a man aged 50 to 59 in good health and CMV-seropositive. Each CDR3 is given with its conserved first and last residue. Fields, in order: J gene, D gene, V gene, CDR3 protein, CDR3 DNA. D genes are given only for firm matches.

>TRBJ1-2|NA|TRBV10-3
CAITGRPEGFGYTF
TGTGCCATCACCGGACGGCCCGAGGGATTTGGCTACACCTTC
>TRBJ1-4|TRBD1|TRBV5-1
CASSLTGDSEKLFF
TGCGCCAGCAGTCTTACAGGGGACAGCGAAAAACTGTTTTTT
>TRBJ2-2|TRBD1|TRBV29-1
CSVDGGDRGAGELFF
TGCAGCGTTGATGGGGGAGACAGGGGAGCCGGGGAGCTGTTTTTT
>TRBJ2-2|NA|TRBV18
CASSLPPSTGELFF
TGTGCCAGCTCGCTACCGCCTTCCACCGGGGAGCTGTTTTTT
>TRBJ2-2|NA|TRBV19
CASSRSRNTGELFF
TGTGCCAGTAGTAGGAGCAGGAACACCGGGGAGCTGTTTTTT
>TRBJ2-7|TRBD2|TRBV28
CAIGGDRGAYEQYF
TGTGCCATCGGGGGGGACCGGGGGGCCTACGAGCAGTACTTC
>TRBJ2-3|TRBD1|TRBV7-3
CASSFEGADTDTQYF
TGTGCCAGCAGCTTTGAGGGGGCAGACACAGATACGCAGTATTTT
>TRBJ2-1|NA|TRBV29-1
CSVEGREGPFNEQFF
TGCAGCGTTGAGGGCCGTGAGGGCCCCTTTAATGAGCAGTTCTTC
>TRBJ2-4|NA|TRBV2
CASRSTGLAKNIQYF
TGTGCCAGCAGATCGACAGGACTAGCCAAAAACATTCAGTACTTC
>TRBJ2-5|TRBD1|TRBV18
CASTSDRGGETQYF
TGTGCCAGCACGTCTGACAGGGGGGGAGAGACCCAGTACTTC
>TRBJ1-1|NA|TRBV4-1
CASSQEGRDTEAFF
TGCGCCAGCAGCCAAGAAGGGAGAGACACTGAAGCTTTCTTT
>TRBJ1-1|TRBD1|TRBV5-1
CASSLETGEAFF
TGCGCCAGCAGCTTGGAGACAGGGGAAGCTTTCTTT
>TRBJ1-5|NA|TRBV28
CASSPSWWEGGDQPQHF
TGTGCCAGCAGTCCCTCGTGGTGGGAGGGGGGGGATCAGCCCCAGCATTTT
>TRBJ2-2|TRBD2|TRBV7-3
CASSHPGTSGGRNTGELFF
TGTGCCAGCAGCCACCCCGGGACTAGCGGGGGCCGTAACACCGGGGAGCTGTTTTTT
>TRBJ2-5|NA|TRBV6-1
CASSEQVEGSETQYF
TGTGCCAGCAGTGAACAGGTGGAGGGCTCGGAGACCCAGTACTTC
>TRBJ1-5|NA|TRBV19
CAAREGDYSNQPQHF
TGTGCCGCCCGGGAAGGCGACTATAGCAATCAGCCCCAGCATTTT
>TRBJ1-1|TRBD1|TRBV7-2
CASSSQGARTEAFF
TGTGCCAGCAGCTCCCAGGGGGCGCGAACTGAAGCTTTCTTT
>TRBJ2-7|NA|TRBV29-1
CSCRGAVGEQYF
TGCAGCTGTCGGGGGGCGGTCGGCGAGCAGTACTTC
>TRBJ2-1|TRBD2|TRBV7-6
CASSLAGGSNEQFF
TGTGCCAGCAGCCTAGCGGGAGGCAGCAATGAGCAGTTCTTC
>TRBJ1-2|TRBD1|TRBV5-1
CASSPLGTANGYTF
TGCGCCAGCAGCCCCCTCGGGACAGCCAATGGCTACACCTTC
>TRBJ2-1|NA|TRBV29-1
CSVQGGVRDNEQFF
TGCAGCGTCCAAGGGGGGGTTAGGGACAATGAGCAGTTCTTC
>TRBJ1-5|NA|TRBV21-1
CASSGYPLDRGFTRQPQHF
TGTGCCAGCAGCGGTTACCCTCTTGACAGGGGGTTTACGCGGCAGCCCCAGCATTTT
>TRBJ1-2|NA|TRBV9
CASSVVGGGSYGYTF
TGTGCCAGCAGCGTAGTGGGCGGGGGGTCCTATGGCTACACCTTC
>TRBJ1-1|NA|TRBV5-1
CASSLNPTRVTNTEAFF
TGCGCCAGCAGCTTGAACCCAACGCGGGTGACGAACACTGAAGCTTTCTTT